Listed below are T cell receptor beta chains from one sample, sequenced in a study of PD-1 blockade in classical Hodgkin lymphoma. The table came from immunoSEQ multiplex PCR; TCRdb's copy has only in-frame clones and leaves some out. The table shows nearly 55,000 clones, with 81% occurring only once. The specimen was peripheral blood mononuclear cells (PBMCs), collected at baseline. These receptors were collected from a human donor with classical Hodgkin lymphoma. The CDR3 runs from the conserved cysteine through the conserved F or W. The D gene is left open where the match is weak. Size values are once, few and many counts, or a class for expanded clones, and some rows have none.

TGTGCCAGCGAAGACAGGGTGTCCTACGAGCAGTACTTC CASEDRVSYEQYF TRBJ2-7 TRBV11-2 13 . TRBD1
TGCAGCGCCGGGACAGGCTCAGAGACCCAGTACTTC CSAGTGSETQYF TRBJ2-5 TRBV29-1 12 once TRBD1
TGTGCCAGCAGCTCAAGAGGTGGGGGGATGAGCACTGAAGCTTTCTTT CASSSRGGGMSTEAFF TRBJ1-1 TRBV11-3 16 . .
TGTGCCAGCAGCTTAGCCGGGGTGGACAATGAGCAGTTCTTC CASSLAGVDNEQFF TRBJ2-1 TRBV7-8 14 once .
TGCGCCAGCAGCCAAGTCTCTCAGGGTTCCATCAATGAGCAGTTCTTC CASSQVSQGSINEQFF TRBJ2-1 TRBV4-1 16 . .
TGCAGCGTTGAGATCGCGGGAGTCGTCGAGCAGTACTTC CSVEIAGVVEQYF TRBJ2-7 TRBV29-1 13 . TRBD2
TGCGCCAGCAGCCAAAGTACACAGGGCGCCACTGAAGCTTTCTTT CASSQSTQGATEAFF TRBJ1-1 TRBV4-3 15 . .
TGTGCCAGCTCACCACCGGGCAGCCGGGACACCATATATTTT CASSPPGSRDTIYF TRBJ1-3 TRBV18 14 . .
TGCAGCGTGTGGGGCCAGGCGGCGAACACCGGGGAGCTGTTTTTT CSVWGQAANTGELFF TRBJ2-2 TRBV29-1 15 . .
TGTGCCAGCAGCCCCCTAGTTAGCACAGATACGCAGTATTTT CASSPLVSTDTQYF TRBJ2-3 TRBV9 14 . .
TGTGCCATCAGTGAGTCTCAGGGCACCGGGGAGCTGTTTTTT CAISESQGTGELFF TRBJ2-2 TRBV10-3 14 . .
TGTGCCAGCATACAGTACTACAATGAGCAGTTCTTC CASIQYYNEQFF TRBJ2-1 TRBV6-1 12 once .
TGTGCCTGGAGTGGGGGAGCGGGAGGTTGGTTAAATACGCAGTATTTT CAWSGGAGGWLNTQYF TRBJ2-3 TRBV30 16 few TRBD2
TGTGCCATCAGTGAGTCGGGCAAGGGTAATCAGCCCCAGCATTTT CAISESGKGNQPQHF TRBJ1-5 TRBV10-3 15 . .
TGTGCCAGCAGCTGGAAACGACAATTCGGGAGGTCGGCTGAAAAACTGTTTTTT CASSWKRQFGRSAEKLFF TRBJ1-4 TRBV7-9 18 . .
TGTGCCTGGAGTAGACTAGCGGGGGCCACTAATGAGCAGTTCTTC CAWSRLAGATNEQFF TRBJ2-1 TRBV30 15 . TRBD2
TGCAGCGTTGGGGGACTAGCGGGAGGTAGGGGCTCCTACAATGAGCAGTTCTTC CSVGGLAGGRGSYNEQFF TRBJ2-1 TRBV29-1 18 . TRBD2
TGCGCCGGAGGATTCCTTAGGGGGAGGATAGCCAAAAACATTCAGTACTTC CAGGFLRGRIAKNIQYF TRBJ2-4 TRBV23-1 17 . .
TGTGCCAGCAGCCCCTTTGGCGGGAGGCAAACTAGCACAGATACGCAGTATTTT CASSPFGGRQTSTDTQYF TRBJ2-3 TRBV7-9 18 . TRBD2
TGTGCCAGCAGCCCTGTAGCGGGATTGGCGCACAATGAGCAGTTCTTC CASSPVAGLAHNEQFF TRBJ2-1 TRBV7-9 16 . TRBD2
TGTGCCAGCTCACCGATCGACAGGGACACTGAAGCTTTCTTT CASSPIDRDTEAFF TRBJ1-1 TRBV18 14 . TRBD1
TGTGCCAGCAGCTTCTTGGGGGACAACACTGAAGCTTTCTTT CASSFLGDNTEAFF TRBJ1-1 TRBV7-9 14 once .
TGCGCCAGCAGCCAAGATCAGAGGGGACTAGCGGGTTTCACAGATACGCAGTATTTT CASSQDQRGLAGFTDTQYF TRBJ2-3 TRBV4-1 19 few TRBD2
TGTGCCAGCAGCTGGACAGCCGGCCATGAGCAGTTCTTC CASSWTAGHEQFF TRBJ2-1 TRBV11-3 13 . .
TGTGCCAGCAGTCCCGACAGTTATAATCAGCCCCAGCATTTT CASSPDSYNQPQHF TRBJ1-5 TRBV2 14 once .
TGCGCCAGCAGCCAAGTGAACCTAGTAACGGCAGATACGCAGTATTTT CASSQVNLVTADTQYF TRBJ2-3 TRBV4-1 16 . .
TGTGCCAGCAGCTTCGGCGGGAGGGCCAGTGGGGAGCTGTTTTTT CASSFGGRASGELFF TRBJ2-2 TRBV5-4 15 . TRBD2
TGTGCCAGTAGCCGGGGCCTGGGTCAGCCCCAGCATTTT CASSRGLGQPQHF TRBJ1-5 TRBV19 13 . .
TGTGCCAGCAGCCCCCCCCCAGGGTTTAATGAAAAACTGTTTTTT CASSPPPGFNEKLFF TRBJ1-4 TRBV2 15 . .
TGTGCCAGCAGCATCAGGGCCAGCGACTATGGCTACACCTTC CASSIRASDYGYTF TRBJ1-2 TRBV5-6 14 . .
TGTGCCAGCAGGGGACGGATGAACACTGAAGCTTTCTTT CASRGRMNTEAFF TRBJ1-1 TRBV6-5 13 . .
TGTGCCAGCAGCACCCGGGGCGGGACAGCCTCCTACGAGCAGTACTTC CASSTRGGTASYEQYF TRBJ2-7 TRBV7-2 16 . .
TGTGCCAGCAGCTCCGACCTAACCGGGAGTGTGTTTTTT CASSSDLTGSVFF TRBJ1-4 TRBV7-9 13 . .
TGTGCCAGTAGTATAGCCGGGGGAGGCTACACCTTC CASSIAGGGYTF TRBJ1-2 TRBV19 12 . .
TGTGCCACCCGGATGGACTCTCCTGTAGGCTACACCTTC CATRMDSPVGYTF TRBJ1-2 TRBV10-3 13 . .
TGTGCCAGTCCTGAGGGGGAACAGGGGCCCTACAATGAGCAGTTCTTC CASPEGEQGPYNEQFF TRBJ2-1 TRBV7-9 16 . TRBD1
TGTGCCAGCAGCTCGGGACAGGGGGACTTTGCAACTAATGAAAAACTGTTTTTT CASSSGQGDFATNEKLFF TRBJ1-4 TRBV11-3 18 . TRBD1
TGTGCCAGTAGTGATTTACTTTTGACTAGCGGGAGGGCCTACAATGAGCAGTTCTTC CASSDLLLTSGRAYNEQFF TRBJ2-1 TRBV19 19 . TRBD2
TGCGCCAGCAGCTTAGGGGGACCCTACGAGCAGTACTTC CASSLGGPYEQYF TRBJ2-7 TRBV5-1 13 medium-sized .
TGTGCCAGCAGTACGGACAGGGGATATGGCTACACCTTC CASSTDRGYGYTF TRBJ1-2 TRBV6-6 13 few TRBD1
TGTGCCAGCAGCTTGGGGCGGAATGTCGACACTGAAGCTTTCTTT CASSLGRNVDTEAFF TRBJ1-1 TRBV5-4 15 . .
TGTGCCACCAGGAGAAACGCTAATCAGCCCCAGCATTTT CATRRNANQPQHF TRBJ1-5 TRBV15 13 . .
TGTGCCAGCAGCTTAGGGTGGCAGGGGGCAAGGAATGAGCAGTTCTTC CASSLGWQGARNEQFF TRBJ2-1 TRBV7-9 16 . TRBD1
TGTGCCAGCAGCTTAGCGGGCGGGGGCCGGGAGACCCAGTACTTC CASSLAGGGRETQYF TRBJ2-5 TRBV25-1 15 . .
TGTGCCATCGGGGGAAGCTCTGGGGCCAACGTCCTGACTTTC CAIGGSSGANVLTF TRBJ2-6 TRBV10-3 14 . .
TGCAGCGCCAACCCTGGACAGACCTATGGCTACACCTTC CSANPGQTYGYTF TRBJ1-2 TRBV29-1 13 . .
TGTGCCAGCTCACCGGGAGGGTCCTCTGGAAACACCATATATTTT CASSPGGSSGNTIYF TRBJ1-3 TRBV18 15 . .
TGTGCCTGCACAGGGGCGATAGCCAAAAACATTCAGTACTTC CACTGAIAKNIQYF TRBJ2-4 TRBV30 14 . TRBD1
TGTGCCAGCAGCTCCGGGGAAGGAAGAAATCAGCCCCAGCATTTT CASSSGEGRNQPQHF TRBJ1-5 TRBV6-5 15 . .
TGTGCCAGTAGTAGAACAGGGACAGGGGAAGGCTACACCTTC CASSRTGTGEGYTF TRBJ1-2 TRBV19 14 . TRBD1
TGTGCCATCAGTGAGTCATTTGACGACTATGGCTACACCTTC CAISESFDDYGYTF TRBJ1-2 TRBV10-3 14 . .
TGTGCCAGTGGCTGGAGTAGACAAGAGACCCAGTACTTC CASGWSRQETQYF TRBJ2-5 TRBV18 13 . .
TGTGCCAGCAAGCCTGACACTGCGAACACCGGGGAGCTGTTTTTT CASKPDTANTGELFF TRBJ2-2 TRBV27 15 . .
TGTGCCAGCAGAGCGAACACTGAAGCTTTCTTT CASRANTEAFF TRBJ1-1 TRBV6-1 11 . .
TGCGCCAGCAGCTTAGGCCGAACCTACGAGCAGTACTTC CASSLGRTYEQYF TRBJ2-7 TRBV5-1 13 . .
TGTGCCAGCAGCTTTACTGGTTCAGGGCCGAACACCATATATTTT CASSFTGSGPNTIYF TRBJ1-3 TRBV7-9 15 once .